This T cell receptor (beta chain) was sequenced during a study of CD8+CD57+ T cells in acquired aplastic anemia. About the study: Yields of DNA that came from sorted CD4+ and CD8+ cells averaged roughly 3.3 ug. Study conclusions and caveats: Simpson's diversity of CD8+ cells was not significantly different in patients compared with controls. Nearly 30 CD8+ CDR3 sequences were shared between patients and controls.

Concerning this clonotype itself: Its specificity is unknown.

V lost 6 bases, J lost 9 bases, and 20 bases lay in between. This CDR3 contains 14 residues. The germline CDR1 and CDR2 sequences are SGHTA and FQGNSA. Genomic DNA, the template, was used for profiling of the TCR beta VDJ and CDR3. Each CDR3 protein is one row after TCRdb ran MiXCR on the reads. This table holds about 420,000 distinct CDR3 sequences, about two thirds found once. The chain employs TRBV7-2 and TRBJ2-5, with D tentatively TRBD1 (6 bases). This receptor was taken from a human donor in good health, serving as a control. The sample comprised sorted CD4+, CD8+, or CD8+CD57+ T cells (not recorded which) from PBMCs. The CDR3 sequence: CASRPGHIGQPQYF. DNA of the CDR3: TGTGCCAGCAGACCGGGACACATAGGTCAGCCCCAGTACTTC.